The clone carrying this T cell receptor (beta chain) was detected a few times. Its antigen is still unknown. This entry is derived from a study of shared clonotypes between healthy human individuals. Study details: The donor group consisted of a couple of women and a few men, aged 18 to 49. Study results and limitations: Unshared clonotypes carried lower generation probabilities than those common to all four donors.

Germline V gene sequence: CDR1 SGHTA, CDR2 FQGTGA. Trimming left V 5 bases short and J 1 base short, with 8 bases between. CDR3 length equals 13 residues. Genomic DNA belonging to each subset was distributed in equal measure over several immunoSEQ plates. Data came from immunoSEQ multiplex PCR; TCRdb stores just in-frame clones and leaves some out. Among roughly 700,000 clones listed, 74% were seen once. The sequencing sample was made of memory CD4+ T cells sorted from blood. Subset denoted: CD45RA-negative fraction. The chain joins TRBV7-3 to TRBJ1-1; a possible D gene is TRBD1 (5 bases). The source is a woman in her thirties in good health. The CDR3 protein is CASSTGPNTEAFF. CDR3 nucleotides: TGTGCCAGCAGCACGGGACCGAACACTGAAGCTTTCTTT. The variable domain in full, with the rest retrieved from reference TRBV7-3 and TRBJ1-1, is GAGVSQTPSNKVTEKGKYVELRCDPISGHTALYWYRQSLGQGPEFLIYFQGTGAADDSGLPNDRFFAVRPEGSVSTLKIQRTERGDSAVYLCASSTGPNTEAFFGQGTRLTVV.